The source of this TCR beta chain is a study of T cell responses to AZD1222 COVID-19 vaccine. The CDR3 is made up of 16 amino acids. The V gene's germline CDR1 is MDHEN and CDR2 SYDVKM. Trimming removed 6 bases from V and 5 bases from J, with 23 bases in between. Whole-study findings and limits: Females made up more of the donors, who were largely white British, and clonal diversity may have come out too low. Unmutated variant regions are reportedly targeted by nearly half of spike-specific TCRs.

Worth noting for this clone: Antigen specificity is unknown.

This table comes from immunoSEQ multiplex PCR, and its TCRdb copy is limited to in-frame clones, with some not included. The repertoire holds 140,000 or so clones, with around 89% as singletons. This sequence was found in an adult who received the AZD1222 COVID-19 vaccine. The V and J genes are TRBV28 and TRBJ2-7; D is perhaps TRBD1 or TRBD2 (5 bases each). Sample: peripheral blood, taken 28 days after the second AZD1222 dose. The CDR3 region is CASSPHQGAPSDEQYF. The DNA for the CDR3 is TGTGCCAGCAGCCCCCATCAGGGAGCGCCGTCGGACGAGCAGTACTTC.